Each of the 28 T cell receptor beta chains below was sequenced from the same sample in a study of blood T cell repertoires in COVID-19 (TCRdb year 2020). The library was obtained by the immunoSEQ multiplex PCR assay. Here the immuneACCESS table is served through TCRdb, limited to in-frame sequences with V and J called. Missing clones are a known gap in these copies; in checked studies unresolved V genes cover under half, and the rest lacks a known reason. This sample is represented by some 150,000 clones; approximately 88% of them were singletons. In total, the top ten clones hold 2.2% of the sample. The sample was peripheral blood. The receptors come from a man between 70 and 80 years old with acute or convalescent COVID-19.

The rearrangement uses TRBV11-2 and TRBJ2-5, with 8 positions matching TRBD2. The CDR3 is 16 amino acids. The junction had 12 bases not matched to a gene; V was cut back by 4 bases and J by 5 bases. From germline, CDR1 is SGHAT and CDR2 FQNNGV. Here the CDR3 reads CASSSQPGGAGETQYF. Written as DNA, the CDR3 is TGTGCCAGCAGCTCTCAGCCGGGGGGGGCCGGTGAGACCCAGTACTTC.

This chain uses TRBV19 with TRBJ2-7; the match to TRBD1 covers 8 bases. CDR1 and CDR2 (germline): LNHDA, SQIVND (reference sequence). Losses at the gene ends were 5 bases for V and 2 bases for J; bases not matched to a gene: 8. The CDR3 contains 15 residues. CDR3 sequence (DNA): TGTGCCAGTAGTGACAGGGGACATACCCCCTACGAGCAGTACTTC. It encodes CASSDRGHTPYEQYF.

This clone was counted a single time. The chain carries TRBV13 and TRBJ2-1; possibly TRBD2 for D (5 bases). V was shortened by 0 bases and J by 9 bases, with 15 bases between the two germline ends. The CDR3 sequence is 15 residues long. CDR1 PRHDT and CDR2 FYEKMQ come from the germline V gene (reference sequence). In nucleotides, the CDR3 is TGTGCCAGCAGCTTAGGCCGACGTCCAGCGGCTGAGCAGTTCTTC. Protein: CASSLGRRPAAEQFF.

The V and J genes are TRBV14 and TRBJ1-4; maybe TRBD1 (6 bases). The germline V and J ends were trimmed by 1 base and 8 bases, with 14 bases remaining between them. CDR3 length: 15 amino acids. Germline values: CDR1 SGHDN, CDR2 FVKESK. CDR3: CASSQVQGTREKLFF. Written as DNA, the CDR3 is TGTGCCAGCAGCCAAGTACAGGGAACTCGAGAAAAACTGTTTTTT.

This chain links TRBV13 with TRBJ2-7; 7 positions agree with TRBD1. Per germline, CDR1 PRHDT and CDR2 FYEKMQ (reference sequence). The trim removed 3 bases at V and 7 bases at J, leaving 21 bases unmatched. This CDR3 region has 18 residues. This CDR3 reads CASSFYGTRDSDLGEQYF. DNA of the CDR3: TGTGCCAGCAGCTTTTACGGTACCCGGGACAGTGATCTGGGGGAGCAGTACTTC. The whole variable domain, filled in from reference TRBV13 and TRBJ2-7, reads AAGVIQSPRHLIKEKRETATLKCYPIPRHDTVYWYQQGPGQDPQFLISFYEKMQSDKGSIPDRFSAQQFSDYHSELNMSSLELGDSALYFCASSFYGTRDSDLGEQYFGPGTRLTVT.

The chain has TRBV15 and TRBJ1-5, with D unresolved. Germline-derived CDR1 and CDR2 are LNHNV and YYDKDF (reference sequence). The CDR3 sequence is 12 residues long. With 2 bases removed from V and 4 bases from J, the gap between germline ends came to 3 bases. The CDR3, as DNA: TGTGCCACCAGCAGATCAAATCAGCCCCAGCATTTT. Translation: CATSRSNQPQHF.

The rearrangement joins TRBV18 to TRBJ1-4; the match to TRBD1 covers 10 bases. This CDR3 contains 14 residues. With V trimmed by 5 bases and J by 6 bases, 3 bases remained unmatched. Per the germline V gene, CDR1 is KGHSH and CDR2 is LQKENI. The CDR3 coding sequence is TGTGCCAGCTCAGCCGGGACAGGGGATGAAAAACTGTTTTTT. Its protein is CASSAGTGDEKLFF. The full variable domain, completed using reference TRBV18 and TRBJ1-4, is NAGVMQNPRHLVRRRGQEARLRCSPMKGHSHVYWYRQLPEEGLKFMVYLQKENIIDESGMPKERFSAEFPKEGPSILRIQQVVRGDSAAYFCASSAGTGDEKLFFGSGTQLSVL.

The V gene is TRBV28, the J gene TRBJ2-2; D perhaps matches TRBD2 (5 bases). This CDR3 is 15 amino acids long. Trimming removed 3 bases from V and 3 bases from J, with 11 bases in between. CDR1 and CDR2 from the germline V gene are MDHEN and SYDVKM. The CDR3 protein is CASSFRGYYTGELFF. Written as DNA, the CDR3 is TGTGCCAGCAGTTTCCGGGGATACTACACCGGGGAGCTGTTTTTT.

The genes are TRBV2 and TRBJ1-2; D not certain. The CDR3 length is 14 residues. Per the germline V gene, CDR1 is SNHLY and CDR2 is FYNNEI. V was pared by 4 bases and J by 3 bases, with 12 bases between. The DNA for the CDR3 is TGTGCCAGCAGTGGAGCGGGAGCCCACTATGGCTACACCTTC. It specifies CASSGAGAHYGYTF.

This clone has just a few counts. The chain has TRBV6-5 and TRBJ2-2; 7 bases fit TRBD2. This CDR3 is 12 amino acids long. J gave up 5 bases and V 11 bases, and 5 bases lay outside the gene matches. Germline V CDR1 and CDR2: MNHEY, SVGAGI. CDR3 in DNA: TGTGCCGGGGGGGTATGGACCGGGGAGCTGTTTTTT. As protein: CAGGVWTGELFF.

The rearrangement joins TRBV2 to TRBJ2-7; the match to TRBD2 covers 8 bases. Germline V gene lookup returns CDR1 SNHLY and CDR2 FYNNEI. This CDR3 region has 14 residues. Losses at the gene ends were 5 bases for V and 3 bases for J; bases not matched to a gene: 6. The CDR3: CASSKRTSNYEQYF. In DNA, the CDR3 is TGTGCCAGCAGTAAAAGGACTAGCAACTACGAGCAGTACTTC.

This clone was seen a single time. The J gene is TRBJ2-7, the V gene TRBV5-1, with 10 nucleotides matching TRBD2. The germline V gene encodes CDR1 SGHRS and CDR2 YFSETQ. Trimming removed 4 bases from V and 0 bases from J; junction bases left unmatched: 16. This CDR3 spans 19 amino acids. CDR3: CASSPGSADTSGASYEQYF. Written as DNA, the CDR3 is TGCGCCAGCAGCCCGGGATCTGCTGACACTAGCGGGGCCTCCTACGAGCAGTACTTC.

The chain links TRBV12-3 or TRBV12-4 to TRBJ2-1, with D maybe TRBD2 (6 bases). The CDR3 sequence is 13 residues long. Between the trimmed V and J ends, which lost 4 bases and 7 bases, there was a span of 11 bases. The CDR3 loop reads CASSWGRINEQFF. In DNA, the CDR3 is TGTGCCAGCAGTTGGGGGAGGATTAATGAGCAGTTCTTC.

The chain links TRBV9 to TRBJ1-2; 9 bases align to TRBD1. CDR1 and CDR2 (germline): SGDLS, YYNGEE. CDR3 length: 17 amino acids. Trimming took 0 bases from V and 5 from J; bases not matched to a gene: 11. Here the CDR3 reads CASSVGGTGSTAYGYTF. For the CDR3, the DNA is TGTGCCAGCAGCGTAGGAGGGACAGGGAGTACCGCATATGGCTACACCTTC.

The chain is built from TRBV29-1 and TRBJ1-4; 11 nucleotides match TRBD1. The length of the CDR3 is 14 residues. Trimming removed 0 bases from V and 7 bases from J; junction bases left unmatched: 1. Germline CDR1 SQVTM, CDR2 ANQGSEA. CDR3 amino acids: CSVEDGTGGEKLFF. The CDR3 nucleotides are TGCAGCGTTGAAGATGGGACAGGGGGTGAAAAACTGTTTTTT.

Only one count was recorded for this clone. This rearrangement joins TRBV9 to TRBJ2-5; tentative D call: TRBD2 (5 bases). CDR1 and CDR2 from the germline V gene are SGDLS and YYNGEE. V lost 0 bases and J 7 bases, leaving 10 bases between the germline ends. This CDR3 has 13 amino acids. CDR3 in DNA: TGTGCCAGCAGCGTAGAACTAGGAGGGACCCAGTACTTC. It specifies CASSVELGGTQYF.

The rearrangement uses TRBV24-1 and TRBJ2-5, with TRBD1 matching 10 bases. CDR3 size: 14 residues. Per the germline V gene, CDR1 is KGHDR and CDR2 is SFDVKD. J lost 2 bases, V lost 5 bases, and 1 base had no gene match. The chain's CDR3 is CATSGTGGQETQYF. The CDR3 region has the DNA TGTGCCACCAGTGGGACAGGGGGACAAGAGACCCAGTACTTC.

V usage is TRBV6-5 and J usage is TRBJ1-5; possible D gene TRBD1, 5 bases. The V end lost 11 bases, the J end lost 0 bases, and 11 bases lay between the germline ends. CDR3 length: 13 amino acids. Germline CDR1 is MNHEY and CDR2 is SVGAGI. The CDR3 bases are TGTGCCTCGGGGGGTTATAGCAATCAGCCCCAGCATTTT. Protein: CASGGYSNQPQHF.

This chain connects TRBV27 to TRBJ2-7, with a tentative D call TRBD1 (5 bases). This CDR3 has 15 amino acids. CDR1 and CDR2 (germline): MNHEY, SMNVEV (reference sequence). V was cut by 5 bases and J by 3 bases, with 17 bases left in between. CDR3 residues: CASSQDKGAFYEQYF. DNA for the CDR3: TGTGCCAGCAGTCAGGACAAAGGGGCTTTCTACGAGCAGTACTTC.

The chain has TRBV7-9 and TRBJ2-7, with D perhaps matching TRBD2 (5 bases). The CDR3 length is 14 residues. The V end was cut by 5 bases, the J end by 7 bases, with 18 bases between. Germline CDR1 and CDR2: SEHNR and FQNEAQ (reference sequence). This CDR3 reads CASSIRAQEGEQYF. CDR3 nucleotides: TGTGCCAGCAGCATCCGGGCGCAAGAGGGAGAGCAGTACTTC.

This sequence joins TRBV13 and TRBJ2-1; 7 positions match TRBD2. V was clipped by 3 bases and J by 2 bases; unmatched bases: 10. The germline gives CDR1 PRHDT, CDR2 FYEKMQ (reference sequence). The CDR3 is made up of 17 amino acids. CDR3 bases: TGTGCCAGCAGCTTCCTGCCGCTAGCGGACACCTACAATGAGCAGTTCTTC. Translated: CASSFLPLADTYNEQFF.

This clone showed up just a few times. This chain uses TRBV10-2 with TRBJ2-1, with D hard to call. Trimming left V 4 bases short and J 0 bases short, with 28 bases between. CDR3 length equals 21 residues. Germline CDR1 reads WSHSY; CDR2 reads SAAADI. The CDR3 DNA follows: TGCGCCAGCAGTGTACCCTTGTTAGCATCAACCAAAGATGGCTCCTACAATGAGCAGTTCTTC. This sequence encodes CASSVPLLASTKDGSYNEQFF.

The chain carries TRBV2 and TRBJ2-1, with TRBD2 identical over 12 bases. The CDR3 runs to 15 residues. The V and J ends lost 8 bases and 8 bases, in that order; junction bases with no gene match: 10. Germline CDR1 SNHLY, CDR2 FYNNEI. The CDR3 DNA sequence: TGTGCCAGCGGTACCGGGACTAGCGGGCCTGATGAGCAGTTCTTC. It is translated as CASGTGTSGPDEQFF.

This chain links TRBV12-3 or TRBV12-4 with TRBJ2-2; weak D call: TRBD1 (6 bases). Trimming shortened V by 0 bases and J by 9 bases, and 8 bases separated the two germline ends. This CDR3 comprises 13 residues. CDR3 sequence reads: CASSLAGTRELFF. The CDR3 DNA is TGTGCCAGCAGTTTAGCGGGGACAAGGGAGCTGTTTTTT.

The chain links TRBV9 to TRBJ2-1; TRBD2 matches 11 bases. Trimming removed 4 bases from V and 11 bases from J; junction bases left unmatched: 14. Per the germline V gene, CDR1 is SGDLS and CDR2 is YYNGEE. This CDR3 region has 16 residues. The CDR3 reads CASSPPTSGVLGKQFF. The DNA of the CDR3 is TGTGCCAGCAGCCCTCCGACTAGCGGGGTCCTCGGGAAGCAGTTCTTC.

Comments on this clone: In the same sample, other DNA sequences code for this CDR3. The chain employs TRBV27 and TRBJ2-2, with D tentatively TRBD2 (5 bases). The CDR3 is 14 residues long. CDR1 and CDR2 (germline): MNHEY, SMNVEV (reference sequence). V lost 4 bases, J lost 6 bases, and 12 bases lay in between. CDR3 amino acids: CASSSPGVAGELFF. CDR3 nucleotide sequence: TGTGCCAGCAGTTCTCCCGGGGTGGCCGGGGAGCTGTTTTTT.

The genes are TRBV10-3 and TRBJ1-2; possible D gene TRBD1, 5 bases. In germline, CDR1 is ENHRY, CDR2 SYGVKD. With 3 bases removed from V and 8 bases from J, the gap between germline ends came to 19 bases. The CDR3 has 15 residues. CDR3 DNA sequence: TGTGCCATCAGTGAACGCGAAGGGGCCGTCGAGGGCTACACCTTC. Encoded protein: CAISEREGAVEGYTF.

The chain links TRBV3-1 (or the pseudogene TRBV3-2) to TRBJ2-2; possible D gene TRBD1, 6 bases. V was pared by 1 base and J by 7 bases, with 13 bases between. There are 15 residues in the CDR3. The germline CDR1 and CDR2 sequences are LGHDT and YNNKEL (reference sequence). The DNA of the CDR3 is TGTGCCAGCAGCCAAGTGGGGGCGTCGGTCGGGGAGCTGTTTTTT. It encodes CASSQVGASVGELFF.